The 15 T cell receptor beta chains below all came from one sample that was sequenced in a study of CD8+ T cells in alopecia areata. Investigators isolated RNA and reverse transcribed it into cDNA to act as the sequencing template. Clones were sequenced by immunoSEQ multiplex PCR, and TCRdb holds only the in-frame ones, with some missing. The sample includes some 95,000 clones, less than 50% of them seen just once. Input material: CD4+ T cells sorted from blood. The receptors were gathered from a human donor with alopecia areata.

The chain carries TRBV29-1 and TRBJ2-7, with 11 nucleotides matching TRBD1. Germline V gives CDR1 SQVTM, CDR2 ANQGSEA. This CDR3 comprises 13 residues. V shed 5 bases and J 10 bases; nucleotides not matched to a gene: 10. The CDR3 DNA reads TGCAGCGTTCGGACAGGGGGCGCATTAGGACAGTACTTC. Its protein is CSVRTGGALGQYF.

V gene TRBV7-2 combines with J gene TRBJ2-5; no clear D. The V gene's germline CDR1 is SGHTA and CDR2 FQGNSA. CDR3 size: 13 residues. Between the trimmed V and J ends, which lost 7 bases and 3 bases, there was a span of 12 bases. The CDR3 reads CASTRRLKETQYF. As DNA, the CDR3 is TGTGCCAGCACGAGGCGGCTAAAAGAGACCCAGTACTTC.

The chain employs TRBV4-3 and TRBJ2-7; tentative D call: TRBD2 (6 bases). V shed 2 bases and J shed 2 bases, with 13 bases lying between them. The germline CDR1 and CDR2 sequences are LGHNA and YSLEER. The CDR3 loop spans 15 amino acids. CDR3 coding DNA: TGCGCCAGCAGCCAATTGGCTAGCGAAGCCTACGAGCAGTACTTC. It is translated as CASSQLASEAYEQYF.

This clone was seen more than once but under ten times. CDR3 region: CSVLIPGRTIPSSYEQYF. In DNA form, the CDR3 reads TGCAGCGTCCTCATACCGGGGAGGACGATACCTAGCTCCTACGAGCAGTACTTC. The V call is TRBV29-1, the J call TRBJ2-7; the D gene is possibly TRBD2 (6 bases). Germline values: CDR1 SQVTM, CDR2 ANQGSEA. This CDR3 region has 18 residues. V shed 6 bases and J shed 0 bases, with 27 bases lying between them.

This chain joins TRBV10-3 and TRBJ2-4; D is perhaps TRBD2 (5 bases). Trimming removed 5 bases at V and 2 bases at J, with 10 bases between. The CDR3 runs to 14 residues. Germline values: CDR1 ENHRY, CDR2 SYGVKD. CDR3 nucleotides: TGTGCCATCAGTTCGGGGATTACCAAAAACATTCAGTACTTC. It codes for CAISSGITKNIQYF.

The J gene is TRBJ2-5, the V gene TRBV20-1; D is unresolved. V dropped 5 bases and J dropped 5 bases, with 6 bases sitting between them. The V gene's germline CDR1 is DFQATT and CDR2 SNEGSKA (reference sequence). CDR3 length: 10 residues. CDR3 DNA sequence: TGCAGTGCTGGGGTCGAGACCCAGTACTTC. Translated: CSAGVETQYF.

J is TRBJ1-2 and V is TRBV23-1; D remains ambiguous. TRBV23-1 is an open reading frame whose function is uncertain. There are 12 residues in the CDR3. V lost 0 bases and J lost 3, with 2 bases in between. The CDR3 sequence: CASSQSHYGYTF. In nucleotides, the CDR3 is TGCGCCAGCAGTCAATCCCACTATGGCTACACCTTC.

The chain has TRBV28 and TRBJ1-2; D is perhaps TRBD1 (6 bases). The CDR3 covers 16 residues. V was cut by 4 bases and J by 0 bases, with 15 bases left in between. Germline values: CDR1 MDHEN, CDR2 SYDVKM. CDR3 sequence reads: CASSWGASHSNYGYTF. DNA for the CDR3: TGTGCCAGCAGTTGGGGGGCGAGCCACTCTAACTATGGCTACACCTTC.

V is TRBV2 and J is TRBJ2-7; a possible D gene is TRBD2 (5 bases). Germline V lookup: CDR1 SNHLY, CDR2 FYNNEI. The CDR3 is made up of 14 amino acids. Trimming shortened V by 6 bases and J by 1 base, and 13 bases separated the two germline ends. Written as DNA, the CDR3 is TGTGCCAGCAGGACCACTAGTTTGTCCTACGAGCAGTACTTC. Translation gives CASRTTSLSYEQYF.

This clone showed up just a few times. Here the CDR3 DNA reads TGTGCCAGTAGTATGGCTAAAGAGACCCAGTACTTC. Protein product: CASSMAKETQYF. V and J are TRBV19 and TRBJ2-5; D is undetermined. Germline V CDR1 and CDR2: LNHDA, SQIVND (reference sequence). V was shortened by 3 bases and J by 3 bases, with 5 bases between the two germline ends. CDR3 size: 12 residues.

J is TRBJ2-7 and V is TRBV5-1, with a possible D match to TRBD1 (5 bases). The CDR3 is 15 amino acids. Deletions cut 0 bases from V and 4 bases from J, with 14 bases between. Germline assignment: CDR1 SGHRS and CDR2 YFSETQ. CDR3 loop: CASSLGQPPSYEQYF. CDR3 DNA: TGCGCCAGCAGCTTGGGACAGCCTCCATCGTACGAGCAGTACTTC.

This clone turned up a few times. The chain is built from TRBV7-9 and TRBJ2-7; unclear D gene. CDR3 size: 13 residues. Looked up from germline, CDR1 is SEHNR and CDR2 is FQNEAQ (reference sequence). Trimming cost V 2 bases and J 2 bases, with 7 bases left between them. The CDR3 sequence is CASSLQTPYEQYF. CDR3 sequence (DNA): TGTGCCAGCAGCTTACAGACCCCCTACGAGCAGTACTTC.

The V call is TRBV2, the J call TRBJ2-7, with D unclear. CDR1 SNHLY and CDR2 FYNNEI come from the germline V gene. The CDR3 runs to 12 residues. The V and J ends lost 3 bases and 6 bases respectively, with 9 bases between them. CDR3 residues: CASSEPPGEQYF. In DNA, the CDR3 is TGTGCCAGCAGTGAGCCCCCTGGCGAGCAGTACTTC.

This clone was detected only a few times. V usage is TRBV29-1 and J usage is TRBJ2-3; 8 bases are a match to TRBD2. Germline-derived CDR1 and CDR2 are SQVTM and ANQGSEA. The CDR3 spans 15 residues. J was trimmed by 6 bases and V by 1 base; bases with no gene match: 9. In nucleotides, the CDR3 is TGCAGCGTTGAAGTGAGGCGGGGGGCACCCGATACGCAGTATTTT. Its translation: CSVEVRRGAPDTQYF.

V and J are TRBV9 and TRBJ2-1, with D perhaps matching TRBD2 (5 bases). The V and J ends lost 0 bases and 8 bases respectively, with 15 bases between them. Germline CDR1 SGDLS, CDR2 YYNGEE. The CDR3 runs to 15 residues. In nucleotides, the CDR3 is TGTGCCAGCAGCGTAGTTAGCGACTTCTGGGATGAGCAGTTCTTC. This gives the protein CASSVVSDFWDEQFF.